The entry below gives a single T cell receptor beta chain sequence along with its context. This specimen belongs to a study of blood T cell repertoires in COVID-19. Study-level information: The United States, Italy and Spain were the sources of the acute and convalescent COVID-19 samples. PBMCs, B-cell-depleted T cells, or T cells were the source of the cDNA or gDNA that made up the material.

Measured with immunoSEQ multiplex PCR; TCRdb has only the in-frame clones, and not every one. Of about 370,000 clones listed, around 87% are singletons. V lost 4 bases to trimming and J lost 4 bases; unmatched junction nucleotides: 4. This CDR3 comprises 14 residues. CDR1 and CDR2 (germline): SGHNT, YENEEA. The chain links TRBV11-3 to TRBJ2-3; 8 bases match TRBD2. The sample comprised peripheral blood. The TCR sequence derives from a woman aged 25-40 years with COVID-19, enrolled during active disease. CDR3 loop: CASSSGLDPDTQYF. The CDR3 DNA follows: TGTGCCAGCAGCTCGGGACTAGACCCAGATACGCAGTATTTT. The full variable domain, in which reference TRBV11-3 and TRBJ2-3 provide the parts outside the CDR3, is EAGVVQSPRYKIIEKKQPVAFWCNPISGHNTLYWYLQNLGQGPELLIRYENEEAVDDSQLPKDRFSAERLKGVDSTLKIQPAELGDSAVYLCASSSGLDPDTQYFGPGTRLTVL.